The 23 T cell receptor beta chains below all came from one sample that was sequenced in a study of blood T cell repertoires in COVID-19. Clones were sequenced by immunoSEQ multiplex PCR, and TCRdb holds only the in-frame ones, with some missing. The table has about 400,000 clones, around 87% seen once. The specimen was PBMCs or T cells enriched from blood (not recorded which). The receptor set was obtained from a man in his forties or fifties in a cohort exposed to, infected with or recovered from COVID-19 (not recorded which).

The rearrangement links TRBV5-3 to TRBJ1-1; D call uncertain. TRBV5-3 is an ORF for which the function is uncertain. Deletions cut 4 bases from V and 3 bases from J, with 4 bases between. CDR3 length equals 11 residues. The CDR3, as DNA: TGTGCCAGAAGCCTAGACACTGAAGCTTTCTTT. Translated: CARSLDTEAFF.

This rearrangement joins TRBV15 to TRBJ2-1; D perhaps matches TRBD1 (6 bases). Trimming removed 4 bases from V and 0 bases from J, with 10 bases in between. CDR3 size: 15 residues. Germline V gene sequence: CDR1 LNHNV, CDR2 YYDKDF (reference sequence). CDR3 sequence reads: CATSMDSSSYNEQFF. In DNA, the CDR3 is TGTGCCACCAGCATGGACAGCAGCTCCTACAATGAGCAGTTCTTC. Full variable domain (missing parts from reference TRBV15 and TRBJ2-1): DAMVIQNPRYQVTQFGKPVTLSCSQTLNHNVMYWYQQKSSQAPKLLFHYYDKDFNNEADTPDNFQSRRPNTSFCFLDIRSPGLGDTAMYLCATSMDSSSYNEQFFGPGTRLTVL.

The chain links TRBV4-2 to TRBJ2-5; D is possibly TRBD2 (5 bases). The CDR3 has 16 amino acids. Trimming shortened V by 1 base and J by 2 bases, and 14 bases separated the two germline ends. Germline CDR1 and CDR2: LGHNA and YNFKEQ. The CDR3 spells CASSQVVAAEQETQYF. DNA for the CDR3: TGTGCCAGCAGCCAAGTAGTCGCAGCGGAACAAGAGACCCAGTACTTC.

This chain connects TRBV9 to TRBJ2-3, with D tentatively TRBD1 (5 bases). The CDR3 is made up of 14 amino acids. The V end was cut by 1 base, the J end by 3 bases, with 9 bases between. CDR1 is SGDLS, CDR2 YYNGEE, per germline. CDR3: CASSVQGGTDTQYF. The CDR3 bases are TGTGCCAGCAGCGTACAGGGTGGGACAGATACGCAGTATTTT.

This chain links TRBV28 with TRBJ1-4; D gene uncertain. Trimming pared 4 bases from V and 5 bases from J, leaving 5 bases between. CDR1 MDHEN and CDR2 SYDVKM come from the germline V gene. The CDR3 is 12 amino acids. The CDR3 protein is CASSSQNEKLFF. The CDR3 nucleotides are TGTGCCAGCAGTTCCCAGAATGAAAAACTGTTTTTT.

The chain combines TRBV5-1 with TRBJ2-7; TRBD2 matches 8 bases. Germline CDR1 reads SGHRS; CDR2 reads YFSETQ. This CDR3 is built from 15 residues. Trimming removed 2 bases from V and 7 bases from J; junction bases left unmatched: 11. This chain's CDR3 is CASSLAGERLREQYF. The CDR3 nucleotides are TGCGCCAGCAGCTTAGCGGGAGAAAGACTGAGGGAGCAGTACTTC.

The V gene is TRBV5-8, the J gene TRBJ1-2; D is unclear. This CDR3 is 12 amino acids long. V gave up 4 bases and J gave up 3 bases, with 7 bases separating them. CDR1 and CDR2 from the germline V gene are SGHTS and YDEGEE. The CDR3 coding sequence is TGTGCCAGCAGCGTGAGGGACTATGGCTACACCTTC. Its translation: CASSVRDYGYTF.

The rearrangement uses TRBV30 and TRBJ2-1; 7 bases map to TRBD2. The length of the CDR3 is 16 residues. Germline V gene sequence: CDR1 GTSNPN, CDR2 SVGIG (reference sequence). V gave up 3 bases and J gave up 5 bases; unmatched junction bases: 13. The CDR3 here is CAWSSIWEGLNNEQFF. The DNA for the CDR3 is TGTGCCTGGAGCTCAATATGGGAGGGCCTAAACAATGAGCAGTTCTTC.

The chain combines TRBV18 with TRBJ2-3; 11 bases match TRBD2. CDR1 is KGHSH and CDR2 is LQKENI in the germline V gene. The CDR3 sequence is 15 residues long. With 2 bases clipped from V and 6 bases from J, the junction kept 4 bases outside the gene matches. The CDR3 DNA is TGTGCCAGCTCACCAGTAGCGGGAGGGGAGGATACGCAGTATTTT. The encoded protein is CASSPVAGGEDTQYF.

This clone has a handful of counts. This chain uses TRBV4-1 with TRBJ2-1; D possibly corresponds to TRBD2 (5 bases). The V and J ends lost 1 base and 6 bases respectively, with 16 bases between them. This CDR3 has 16 amino acids. Germline assignment: CDR1 MGHRA and CDR2 YSYEKL. CDR3 in amino acids: CASSQVGTSRANEQFF. The CDR3 nucleotides read TGCGCCAGCAGCCAAGTGGGTACTAGTCGGGCCAATGAGCAGTTCTTC.

This clone came up a few times. CDR3 nucleotides: TGCGCCAGCAGCAATACTCGGGAATCACCCCTCCACTTT. This translates into CASSNTRESPLHF. V and J are TRBV5-1 and TRBJ1-6; no clear D. The V end was cut by 4 bases, the J end by 10 bases, with 12 bases between. There are 13 residues in the CDR3. From germline, CDR1 is SGHRS and CDR2 YFSETQ.

CDR3 coding DNA: TGTGCCAGCAGTTCCCACGGTGTGGGGGCCTCCTACGAGCAGTACTTC. This encodes CASSSHGVGASYEQYF. This chain uses TRBV28 with TRBJ2-7, with D possibly matching TRBD1 (6 bases). This CDR3 is 16 amino acids long. V lost 4 bases and J 0 bases, leaving 16 bases between the germline ends. Germline assignment: CDR1 MDHEN and CDR2 SYDVKM.

V usage is TRBV19 and J usage is TRBJ1-3, with a tentative D call TRBD1 (6 bases). This CDR3 comprises 16 residues. V lost 5 bases and J lost 1, with 15 bases in between. CDR1 and CDR2 from the germline V gene are LNHDA and SQIVND (reference sequence). The CDR3 nucleotides read TGTGCCAGTAGTCGTGGGGGCGGCTGGTCTGGAAACACCATATATTTT. Its protein product is CASSRGGGWSGNTIYF.

The sample holds one count of this clone. The chain has TRBV30 and TRBJ2-5; 8 bases agree with TRBD2. CDR1 and CDR2 (germline): GTSNPN, SVGIG (reference sequence). Trimming at V came to 3 bases and at J to 1 base, leaving 7 bases not matched to a gene. This CDR3 contains 15 residues. The CDR3 here is CAWSAQLAAQETQYF. CDR3 DNA: TGTGCCTGGAGCGCCCAACTAGCGGCCCAAGAGACCCAGTACTTC.

The chain has TRBV11-1 and TRBJ2-7; 7 nucleotides align to TRBD2. This CDR3 has 14 residues. V was pared by 1 base and J by 4 bases, with 4 bases of the junction left unmatched. Germline V gene lookup returns CDR1 SGHAT and CDR2 FQDESV (reference sequence). The CDR3, as DNA: TGTGCCAGCAGCTTAGTTGCGGGACTATACGAGCAGTACTTC. Translating gives CASSLVAGLYEQYF.

The table lists this clone with a count of one. This sequence joins TRBV29-1 and TRBJ1-1; D may be TRBD1 (6 bases). The CDR3 loop spans 13 amino acids. Trimming cost V 4 bases and J 4 bases, with 13 bases left between them. CDR1 SQVTM and CDR2 ANQGSEA come from the germline V gene. The CDR3 here is CSVGLEGGTEAFF. CDR3 DNA: TGCAGCGTTGGCCTTGAAGGGGGCACTGAAGCTTTCTTT. Filled out from reference TRBV29-1 and TRBJ1-1, the complete variable domain reads SAVISQKPSRDICQRGTSLTIQCQVDSQVTMMFWYRQQPGQSLTLIATANQGSEATYESGFVIDKFPISRPNLTFSTLTVSNMSPEDSSIYLCSVGLEGGTEAFFGQGTRLTVV.

Points on this clone: Germline is not matched at one junction end, which may reflect a read error. The chain carries TRBV15 and TRBJ2-3; 8 nucleotides align to TRBD2. CDR1 is LNHNV and CDR2 is YYDKDF in the germline V gene (reference sequence). CDR3 size: 15 residues. CDR3: CATSTLRTSRDTQYF. DNA for the CDR3: TGTGCCACCAGCACCCTAAGGACTAGCAGAGATACGCAGTATTTT.

A few counts support this clone. V is TRBV5-8 and J is TRBJ1-1; unclear D gene. Germline CDR1 and CDR2: SGHTS and YDEGEE. The CDR3 runs to 15 residues. The ends were cut back, 0 bases at V and 1 base at J, with 10 bases in the middle. The CDR3 sequence: CASSLAREENTEAFF. CDR3 coding DNA: TGTGCCAGCAGCTTGGCCCGAGAGGAGAACACTGAAGCTTTCTTT.

This clone was picked up a small number of times. The chain employs TRBV18 and TRBJ1-5; 7 nucleotides match TRBD1. Per germline, CDR1 KGHSH and CDR2 LQKENI. The CDR3 sequence is 13 residues long. Trimming removed 8 bases from V and 1 base from J; junction bases left unmatched: 2. CDR3 sequence (DNA): TGTGCCAGCACGGGACAGAGCAATCAGCCCCAGCATTTT. This encodes CASTGQSNQPQHF.

The J gene is TRBJ2-7, the V gene TRBV5-4, with 7 bases identical to TRBD1. CDR1 SGHNT and CDR2 YYREEE come from the germline V gene (reference sequence). The CDR3 length is 15 residues. J was trimmed by 3 bases and V by 4 bases; bases with no gene match: 10. The CDR3 DNA follows: TGTGCCAGCAGCATAGACCCCGGGACAGTCTACGAGCAGTACTTC. Its protein product is CASSIDPGTVYEQYF. Full variable domain (outside the CDR3, taken from reference TRBV5-4 and TRBJ2-7): ETGVTQSPTHLIKTRGQQVTLRCSSQSGHNTVSWYQQALGQGPQFIFQYYREEENGRGNFPPRFSGLQFPNYSSELNVNALELDDSALYLCASSIDPGTVYEQYFGPGTRLTVT.

The chain has TRBV6-5 and TRBJ2-5, with D unresolved. The CDR3 spans 13 residues. In germline, CDR1 is MNHEY, CDR2 SVGAGI. Trimming took 7 bases from V and 5 from J, leaving 14 bases between them. The CDR3 loop reads CASNLNRRETQYF. DNA of the CDR3: TGTGCCAGCAATTTGAATAGGCGGGAGACCCAGTACTTC.

This chain connects TRBV10-3 to TRBJ2-1; TRBD2 matches at 7 bases. Losses at the gene ends were 11 bases for V and 10 bases for J; bases not matched to a gene: 14. This CDR3 spans 13 amino acids. CDR1 and CDR2 (germline): ENHRY, SYGVKD. CDR3 DNA sequence: TGTGCCTTGCAGAGGGAGGGCCAAGGAGAGCAGTTCTTC. It translates to CALQREGQGEQFF.

The chain employs TRBV9 and TRBJ2-2; D is possibly TRBD2 (6 bases). The germline CDR1 and CDR2 sequences are SGDLS and YYNGEE. The CDR3 totals 16 residues. Trimming took off 2 bases at V and 3 bases at J, with 14 bases between the two ends. CDR3 sequence reads: CASSVGAGSYTGELFF. CDR3 in DNA: TGTGCCAGCAGCGTTGGGGCCGGGAGTTACACCGGGGAGCTGTTTTTT.